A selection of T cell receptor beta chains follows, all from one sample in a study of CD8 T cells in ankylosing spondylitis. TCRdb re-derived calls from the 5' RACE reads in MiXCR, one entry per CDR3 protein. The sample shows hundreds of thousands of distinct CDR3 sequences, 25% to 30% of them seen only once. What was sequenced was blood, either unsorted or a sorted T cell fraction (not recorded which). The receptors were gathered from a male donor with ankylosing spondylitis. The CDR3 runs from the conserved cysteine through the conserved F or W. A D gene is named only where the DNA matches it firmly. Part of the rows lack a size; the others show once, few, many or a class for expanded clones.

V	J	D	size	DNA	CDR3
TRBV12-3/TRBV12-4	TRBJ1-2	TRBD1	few	TGTGCCAGCAGTTTATCCGGACAGGCCGGAAACTATGGCTACACCTTC	CASSLSGQAGNYGYTF
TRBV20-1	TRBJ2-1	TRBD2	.	TGCAGTGCTAGAGATCATACGGGAGGGCTCTACAATGAGCAGTTCTTC	CSARDHTGGLYNEQFF
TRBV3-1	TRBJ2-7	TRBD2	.	TGTGCCAGCAGCCCCCTGACTAGCGGGAGAGGGGGCGAGCAGTACTTC	CASSPLTSGRGGEQYF
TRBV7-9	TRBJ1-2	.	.	TGTGCCAGCAGCTTAGGCACAACGGATGGCTACACCTTC	CASSLGTTDGYTF
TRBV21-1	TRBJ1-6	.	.	TGTGCCAGCAGCAAAGGATGGGACAGCCTCCTCCATAATTCACCCCTCCACTTT	CASSKGWDSLLHNSPLHF
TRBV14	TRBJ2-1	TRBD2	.	TGTGCCAGCAGCCAACCGGGACTAGCGGGAGGAAATGAGCAGTTCTTC	CASSQPGLAGGNEQFF
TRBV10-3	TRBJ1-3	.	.	TGTGCCATCAGTGAGCCCGGAGGGTCTGGAAACACCATATATTTT	CAISEPGGSGNTIYF
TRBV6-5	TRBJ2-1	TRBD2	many	TGTGCCAGCAGTTATAGCGGGGGGTCCTACAATGAGCAGTTCTTC	CASSYSGGSYNEQFF
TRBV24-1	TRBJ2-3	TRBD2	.	TGTGCCACCAGTGGCGGACTAGCGGGAGGCTCCACAGATACGCAGTATTTT	CATSGGLAGGSTDTQYF
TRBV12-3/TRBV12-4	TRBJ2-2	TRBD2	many	TGTGCCAGCACCCGGGGACTAGCGCCTACGAACACCGGGGAGCTGTTTTTT	CASTRGLAPTNTGELFF
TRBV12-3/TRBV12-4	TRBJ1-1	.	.	TGTGCCAGCAGTTTTCGTAGCACTGAAGCTTTCTTT	CASSFRSTEAFF
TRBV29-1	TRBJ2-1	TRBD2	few	TGCAGCGTTGGGCTAGCGGGAGGATACCTTATGGATGAGCAGTTCTTC	CSVGLAGGYLMDEQFF
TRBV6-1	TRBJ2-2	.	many	TGTGCCAGCAGTGAAAGGAGGGTCTCGAACACCGGGGAGCTGTTTTTT	CASSERRVSNTGELFF
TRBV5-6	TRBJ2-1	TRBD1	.	TGTGCCAGCAGCCCCAGGACAGGGGTGGGCAATGAGCAGTTCTTC	CASSPRTGVGNEQFF
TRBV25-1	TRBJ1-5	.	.	TGTGCCAGCAGTGATTACCTGGGCAATCAGCCCCAGCATTTT	CASSDYLGNQPQHF
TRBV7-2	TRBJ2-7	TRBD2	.	TGTGCCAGCAGTTCAGTTACTAGCGGACGCCCCCAGTACTTC	CASSSVTSGRPQYF
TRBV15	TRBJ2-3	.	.	TGTGCCACCAGCCCCCGGAGGCCAGATACGCAGTATTTT	CATSPRRPDTQYF
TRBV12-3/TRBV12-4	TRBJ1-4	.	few	TGTGCCAGCAGTTTCCCTTCGGGAACAGGTGGGGAAAAACTGTTTTTT	CASSFPSGTGGEKLFF
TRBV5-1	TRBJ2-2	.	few	TGCGCCAGCAGCTTGGTGCCAAACGCGAACACCGGGGAGCTGTTTTTT	CASSLVPNANTGELFF
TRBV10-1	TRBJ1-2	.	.	TGCGCCAGCAGTGTCACAGCCGACTATGGCTACACCTTC	CASSVTADYGYTF
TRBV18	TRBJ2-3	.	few	TGTGCCAGCTCACCACCGAGTAGGGCGACTAGCACAGATACGCAGTATTTT	CASSPPSRATSTDTQYF
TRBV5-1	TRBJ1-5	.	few	TGCGCCAGCAGCCCAGAAGGGGCGGGCAATCAGCCCCAGCATTTT	CASSPEGAGNQPQHF
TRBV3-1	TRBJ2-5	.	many	TGTGCCAGCAGCCAAGACCCATACAGGGAGACCCAGTACTTC	CASSQDPYRETQYF
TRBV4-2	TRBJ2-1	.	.	TGTGCCAGCAGCCAAGAACAGGAGGATGAGCAGTTCTTC	CASSQEQEDEQFF
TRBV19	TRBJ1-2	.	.	TGTGCCAGTAGTATTTCCGGCAGATTTTATGGCTACACCTTC	CASSISGRFYGYTF
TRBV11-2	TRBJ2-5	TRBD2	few	TGTGCCAGCAGCACCGGGACTAGTGGTCAAGAGACCCAGTACTTC	CASSTGTSGQETQYF
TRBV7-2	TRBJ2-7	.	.	TGTGCCAGCAGCCCTGTCTCGCAGAACTACGAGCAGTACTTC	CASSPVSQNYEQYF
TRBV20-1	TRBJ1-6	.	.	TGCAGTGCTAGAGCCCACAGGGAATCACCCCTCCACTTT	CSARAHRESPLHF
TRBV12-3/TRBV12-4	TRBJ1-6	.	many	TGTGCCAGCAGTGGTAATTCACCCCTCCACTTT	CASSGNSPLHF
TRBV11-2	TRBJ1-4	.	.	TGTGCCAGCAGCTTATGGGCGAACGGCACCCGGGCGGGAAAACTGTTTTTT	CASSLWANGTRAGKLFF
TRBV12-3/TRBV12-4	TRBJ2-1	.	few	TGTGCCAGCAGTCCCCTGAAGACCCAGTTCTTC	CASSPLKTQFF
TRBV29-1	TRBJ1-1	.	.	TGCAGCGTGACCGGACAGAGCATGAACACTGAAGCTTTCTTT	CSVTGQSMNTEAFF
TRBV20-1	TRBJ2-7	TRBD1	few	TGCAGTGCTGAACTTGGGACAGGGGGGTTTTCTTACGAGCAGTACTTC	CSAELGTGGFSYEQYF
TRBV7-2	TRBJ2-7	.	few	TGTGCCAGCGGCCAGGGTCCGTCCTACGAGCAGTACTTC	CASGQGPSYEQYF
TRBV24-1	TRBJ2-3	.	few	TGTGCCACCAGTGAATACAGGGTGGATACGCAGTATTTT	CATSEYRVDTQYF
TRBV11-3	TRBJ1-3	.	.	TGTGCCAGCAGCTTATTACAGTCGACCATATATTTT	CASSLLQSTIYF
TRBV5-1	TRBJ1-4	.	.	TGCGCCAGCAGCTTGGTGGGGGCCGAGGAAAAACTGTTTTTT	CASSLVGAEEKLFF
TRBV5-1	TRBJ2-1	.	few	TGCGCCAGCAATACGGGATATGGCTCCTACAATGAGCAGTTCTTC	CASNTGYGSYNEQFF
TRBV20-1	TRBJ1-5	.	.	TGCAGTGCTAGGGACCCGCGCCACTCCAATCAGCCCCAGCATTTT	CSARDPRHSNQPQHF
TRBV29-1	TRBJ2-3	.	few	TGCAGCGTTGACTCAGGGGTCACAGATACGCAGTATTTT	CSVDSGVTDTQYF
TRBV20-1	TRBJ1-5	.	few	TGCAGTGCTAGAGGAGGGATCGGTCAGCCCCAGCATTTT	CSARGGIGQPQHF
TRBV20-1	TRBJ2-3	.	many	TGCAGTGCTATTATTTCAGGGCCAGATACGCAGTATTTT	CSAIISGPDTQYF
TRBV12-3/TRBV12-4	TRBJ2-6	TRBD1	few	TGTGCCAGCAGTTCAGGGACAGGGAATACTAGGGCCAACGTCCTGACTTTC	CASSSGTGNTRANVLTF
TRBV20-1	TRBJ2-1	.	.	TGCAGTGCTAGTCTGCCCTCCGACCCCTACAATGAGCAGTTCTTC	CSASLPSDPYNEQFF
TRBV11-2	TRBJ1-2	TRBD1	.	TGTGCCAGCAGCTTAGTGCGACAGGGGCGCGGCTATGGCTACACCTTC	CASSLVRQGRGYGYTF
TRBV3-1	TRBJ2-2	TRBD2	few	TGTGCCAGCAGCCAACCTCGAGCGGGAGAGGGGGAGCTGTTTTTT	CASSQPRAGEGELFF